This T cell receptor beta chain came from a study of blood T cell repertoires in COVID-19. Study-level background: Nucleic acid was either cDNA or gDNA, and it came from T cells, B-cell-depleted T cells, or PBMCs.

Germline-derived CDR1 and CDR2 are LGHNA and YSLEER. Trimming pared 0 bases from V and 9 bases from J, leaving 12 bases between. The CDR3 length is 15 residues. As handled by the study authors: Estimated nucleated cell counts came from reference gene primer amplification. TCRdb's table, derived via immunoSEQ multiplex PCR, lists solely in-frame clones and lacks some. V and J calls and clone size follow that table, whereas D and trimming were derived from the DNA. This sample yields 230,000 or so clones, of which nearly 90% are seen a single time; under 2.5% belongs to the top ten. The sequenced material came from peripheral blood. This receptor was taken from a woman aged 55-75 years with COVID-19, enrolled during active disease. J is TRBJ1-6 and V is TRBV4-3; possibly TRBD1 for D (6 bases). CDR3 bases: TGCGCCAGCAGCCAAGAACCTCGGACAGTTTCACCCCTCCACTTT. Translating gives CASSQEPRTVSPLHF.